The rows below give T cell receptor beta chains drawn from one sample of a study of T cell changes during pregnancy in multiple sclerosis. Method: immunoSEQ multiplex PCR; TCRdb's copy keeps in-frame clones and lacks some. This table has approximately 90,000 clones, roughly nine tenths appearing once. This specimen was peripheral blood, taken in the first trimester of pregnancy. The receptors derive from a female donor with multiple sclerosis, enrolled in a pregnancy study. Each CDR3 is given with its conserved first and last residue. D genes are given only for firm matches. Size is stated for part of the rows, as once, few or many counts, or as a class when the clone is expanded.

d_call	cdr3_length	v_call	clone_size	j_call	cdr3_nt	cdr3_aa
TRBD1	18	TRBV18	.	TRBJ1-4	TGTGCCAGCTCATCGACACTTACCGGGGGACAGGGCATTCGGGAACTGTTTTTT	CASSSTLTGGQGIRELFF
.	15	TRBV11-3	.	TRBJ2-7	TGTGCCAGCAGCTTAGCTAGGCAGGGGTCCAACGAGCAGTACTTC	CASSLARQGSNEQYF
TRBD1	16	TRBV27	.	TRBJ1-6	TGTGCCAGTAGATCAGGGGGCCCCGGAACCAATTCACCCCTCCACTTT	CASRSGGPGTNSPLHF
TRBD1	15	TRBV10-2	.	TRBJ2-7	TGCGCCAGCAGTGAAGGGACAGGGGCGTACTACGAGCAGTACTTC	CASSEGTGAYYEQYF
.	12	TRBV7-8	.	TRBJ1-2	TGTGCCAGCAGCTTAGCGCCAGGTGGCTACACCTTC	CASSLAPGGYTF
TRBD1	13	TRBV30	.	TRBJ2-7	TGTGCCTGGAGTCCGGGACAGGGGGACGAGCAGTACTTC	CAWSPGQGDEQYF
.	14	TRBV7-2	.	TRBJ1-2	TGTGCCAGCAGCTTCACGGAGGGTAGGGATGGCTACACCTTC	CASSFTEGRDGYTF
.	15	TRBV11-2	.	TRBJ1-2	TGTGCCAGCAGTTCTGTATCCAGAATTAACTATGGCTACACCTTC	CASSSVSRINYGYTF
.	14	TRBV10-3	.	TRBJ1-5	TGTGCCATCAGTGTAGGGGGACCGGATCAGCCCCAGCATTTT	CAISVGGPDQPQHF
TRBD2	16	TRBV28	.	TRBJ2-2	TGTGCCAGCAGAAGGAGCGGGAGGGCCTCGAACGGGGAGCTGTTTTTT	CASRRSGRASNGELFF
TRBD2	15	TRBV9	.	TRBJ2-1	TGTGCCAGCAGTCTCCGGGGGGGGGCCTACAATGAGCAGTTCTTC	CASSLRGGAYNEQFF
TRBD1	15	TRBV6-5	.	TRBJ2-7	TGTGCCAGCAGTTACTCTAGGACAGGGGGCTACGAGCAGTACTTC	CASSYSRTGGYEQYF
.	18	TRBV7-2	.	TRBJ2-6	TGTGCCAGCAGCTTACTCGGCCAGGGGATCCCTGGGGCCAACGTCCTGACTTTC	CASSLLGQGIPGANVLTF
.	13	TRBV7-2	.	TRBJ2-7	TGTGCCAGCAGCTTACACACTACCTACGAGCAGTACTTC	CASSLHTTYEQYF
TRBD1	14	TRBV7-2	.	TRBJ1-2	TGTGCCAGCAGCACCCGTCCAGGGGGCGTGGGCTACACCTTC	CASSTRPGGVGYTF
.	17	TRBV9	.	TRBJ2-3	TGTGCCAGCAGCGCATTCTTTTCAGGGGATGGAACAGATACGCAGTATTTT	CASSAFFSGDGTDTQYF
TRBD2	16	TRBV7-9	.	TRBJ2-5	TGTGCCAGCAGCTTAGATGGTAGCGGGAGCAGAGAGACCCAGTACTTC	CASSLDGSGSRETQYF
.	15	TRBV5-6	.	TRBJ2-7	TGTGCCAGCAGCTACGGCGGGGGCTCCTCCTACGAGCAGTACTTC	CASSYGGGSSYEQYF
TRBD2	15	TRBV6-4	.	TRBJ2-2	TGTGCCAGCAGTGACTCAGCGGGGAGTTTCCGGGAGCTGTTTTTT	CASSDSAGSFRELFF
TRBD2	14	TRBV19	.	TRBJ2-1	TGTGCCAGTAGTACCGGGACTAGCTTTAATGAGCAGTTCTTC	CASSTGTSFNEQFF
.	14	TRBV19	.	TRBJ1-1	TGTGCCAGTAGCCAGAACGGGGGGAGGACTGAAGCTTTCTTT	CASSQNGGRTEAFF
TRBD2	16	TRBV4-1	.	TRBJ2-1	TGCGCCAGCAGCCAAGATAGACTAGCGGGAGTCGGTGAGCAGTTCTTC	CASSQDRLAGVGEQFF
.	16	TRBV28	once	TRBJ2-5	TGTGCCAGCAGTTCTCCCCGAATGACAGGCGGAGAGACCCAGTACTTC	CASSSPRMTGGETQYF
.	13	TRBV29-1	.	TRBJ1-1	TGCAGCGTAATGTTACAGAGGAACACTGAAGCTTTCTTT	CSVMLQRNTEAFF
.	14	TRBV5-4	.	TRBJ1-1	TGTGCCAGCAGCCATCATACAAAGAACACTGAAGCTTTCTTT	CASSHHTKNTEAFF
.	12	TRBV18	.	TRBJ2-7	TGTGCCAGTCAGGAGGAAGGATCCGAGCAGTACTTC	CASQEEGSEQYF